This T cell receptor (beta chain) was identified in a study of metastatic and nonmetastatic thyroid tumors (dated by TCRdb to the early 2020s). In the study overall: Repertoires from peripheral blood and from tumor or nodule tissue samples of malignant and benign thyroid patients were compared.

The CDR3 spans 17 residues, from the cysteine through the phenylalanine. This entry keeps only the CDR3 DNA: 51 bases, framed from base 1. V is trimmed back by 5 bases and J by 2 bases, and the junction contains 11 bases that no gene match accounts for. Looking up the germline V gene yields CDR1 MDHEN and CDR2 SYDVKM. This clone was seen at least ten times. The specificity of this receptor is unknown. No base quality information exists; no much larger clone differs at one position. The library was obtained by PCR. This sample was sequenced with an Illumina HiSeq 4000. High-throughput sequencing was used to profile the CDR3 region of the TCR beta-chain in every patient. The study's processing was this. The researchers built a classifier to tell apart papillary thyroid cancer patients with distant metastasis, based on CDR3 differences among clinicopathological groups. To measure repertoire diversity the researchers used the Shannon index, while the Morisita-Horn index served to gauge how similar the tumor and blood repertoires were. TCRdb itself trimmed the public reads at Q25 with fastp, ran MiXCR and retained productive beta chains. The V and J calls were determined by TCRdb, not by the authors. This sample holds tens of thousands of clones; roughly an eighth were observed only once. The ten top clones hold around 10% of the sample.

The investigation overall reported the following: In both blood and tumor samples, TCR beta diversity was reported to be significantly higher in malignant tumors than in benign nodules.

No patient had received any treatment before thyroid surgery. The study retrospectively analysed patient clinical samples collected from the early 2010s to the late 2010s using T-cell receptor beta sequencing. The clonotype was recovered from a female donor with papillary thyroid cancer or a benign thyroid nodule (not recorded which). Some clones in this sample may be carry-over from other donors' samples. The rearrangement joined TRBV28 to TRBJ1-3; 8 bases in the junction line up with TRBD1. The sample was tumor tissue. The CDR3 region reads CASSVIGQGLTGNTIYF. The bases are TGTGCCAGCAGTGTAATCGGACAGGGATTAACTGGAAACACCATATATTTT.